These T cell receptor beta chains were read from a single sample in a study of cytomegalovirus exposure and HLA in healthy donors. TCRdb's copy holds only in-frame clones and misses some; the assay was immunoSEQ multiplex PCR. The sample yields 60,000 or so clones, just under 95% seen once. The sequenced material came from PBMCs. These receptors came from a man between 18 and 29 years old in good health and CMV-seronegative. The CDR3 runs from the conserved cysteine through the conserved F or W. The D gene is left open where the match is weak. Size is omitted from some rows. Given values are once, few, many or a class for expanded clones.

length: 15
D: NA
size: NA
V: TRBV13
J: TRBJ2-7
DNA: TGTGCCAGCAGCTTAGACCTTGGCAGGGACTACGAGCAGTACTTC
CDR3: CASSLDLGRDYEQYF

length: 14
D: NA
size: NA
V: TRBV5-1
J: TRBJ1-4
DNA: TGCGCCAGCAGCTTGGGGGGGCCTAATGAAAAACTGTTTTTT
CDR3: CASSLGGPNEKLFF

length: 13
D: TRBD1
size: NA
V: TRBV14
J: TRBJ1-1
DNA: TGTGCCAGCAGCCAGCAGGGGGGCACTGAAGCTTTCTTT
CDR3: CASSQQGGTEAFF

length: 17
D: TRBD2
size: NA
V: TRBV11-3
J: TRBJ2-1
DNA: TGTGCCAGCAGCTTAGATACCGGTGGGCTAGCGGACAATGAGCAGTTCTTC
CDR3: CASSLDTGGLADNEQFF

length: 15
D: TRBD2
size: once
V: TRBV18
J: TRBJ2-5
DNA: TGTGCCAGCTCACCCCTAGCGGGGGGGCAAGAGACCCAGTACTTC
CDR3: CASSPLAGGQETQYF

length: 14
D: TRBD1
size: few
V: TRBV2
J: TRBJ1-1
DNA: TGTGCCAGCAAGGGGGACAGGGGGAACACTGAAGCTTTCTTT
CDR3: CASKGDRGNTEAFF

length: 15
D: TRBD1
size: NA
V: TRBV28
J: TRBJ1-3
DNA: TGTGCCAGCAGTCCACAGGGGTCTGGAGGAAACACCATATATTTT
CDR3: CASSPQGSGGNTIYF

length: 18
D: TRBD2
size: NA
V: TRBV6-1
J: TRBJ2-3
DNA: TGTGCCAGCAGTGTCGGGACTAGCGCGTCACCTAGCACAGATACGCAGTATTTT
CDR3: CASSVGTSASPSTDTQYF

length: 14
D: TRBD1
size: NA
V: TRBV5-1
J: TRBJ2-7
DNA: TGCGCCAGCAGCTTGGGACAGGGGGATTACGAGCAGTACTTC
CDR3: CASSLGQGDYEQYF

length: 15
D: TRBD2
size: NA
V: TRBV10-1
J: TRBJ2-2
DNA: TGCGCCAGCAGTGAAATAGCGGGAGACTCCGGGGAGCTGTTTTTT
CDR3: CASSEIAGDSGELFF

length: 14
D: NA
size: NA
V: TRBV28
J: TRBJ2-7
DNA: TGTGCCAGCAAACAGGACCCTCTCTCCTACGAGCAGTACTTC
CDR3: CASKQDPLSYEQYF

length: 13
D: NA
size: NA
V: TRBV15
J: TRBJ2-5
DNA: TGTGCCACCAGTCCGGGGTTAAAAGAGACCCAGTACTTC
CDR3: CATSPGLKETQYF

length: 16
D: NA
size: NA
V: TRBV10-3
J: TRBJ1-2
DNA: TGTGCCATCACCCATATAAAGATGGAGGGGATCTATGGCTACACCTTC
CDR3: CAITHIKMEGIYGYTF

length: 15
D: NA
size: once
V: TRBV29-1
J: TRBJ2-7
DNA: TGCAGCGCCCGGGACACCGGACTAGGGTACTACGAGCAGTACTTC
CDR3: CSARDTGLGYYEQYF

length: 15
D: NA
size: NA
V: TRBV11-2
J: TRBJ2-7
DNA: TGTGCCAGCAGTCTATTCCCGGCAGGGAACTACGAGCAGTACTTC
CDR3: CASSLFPAGNYEQYF

length: 15
D: NA
size: NA
V: TRBV5-1
J: TRBJ2-6
DNA: TGCGCCAGCAGCTTGTTAGCCTCTGGGGCCAACGTCCTGACTTTC
CDR3: CASSLLASGANVLTF

length: 12
D: NA
size: NA
V: TRBV7-8
J: TRBJ1-1
DNA: TGTGCCAGCAGCTTCCAGGGGACTGAAGCTTTCTTT
CDR3: CASSFQGTEAFF

length: 17
D: NA
size: NA
V: TRBV14
J: TRBJ2-2
DNA: TGTGCCAGCAGCCAATTTACCCGGGTTGCGAACACCGGGGAGCTGTTTTTT
CDR3: CASSQFTRVANTGELFF

length: 15
D: TRBD1
size: NA
V: TRBV7-3
J: TRBJ2-1
DNA: TGTGCCAGCAGCTTGGGACAGGGGTCCTACAATGAGCAGTTCTTC
CDR3: CASSLGQGSYNEQFF

length: 15
D: NA
size: NA
V: TRBV7-6
J: TRBJ1-1
DNA: TGTGCCAGCAGCCCCCCGCTAGGTTTAGTTGCTGAAGCTTTCTTT
CDR3: CASSPPLGLVAEAFF

length: 17
D: NA
size: NA
V: TRBV21-1
J: TRBJ2-1
DNA: TGTGCCAGCAGCATAACCGGGACTTCAGGGACCTACAATGAGCAGTTCTTC
CDR3: CASSITGTSGTYNEQFF

length: 13
D: NA
size: NA
V: TRBV5-1
J: TRBJ2-2
DNA: TGCGCCAGCAGCCCGGGGAACACCGGGGAGCTGTTTTTT
CDR3: CASSPGNTGELFF

length: 21
D: TRBD1
size: NA
V: TRBV4-1
J: TRBJ2-2
DNA: TGCGCCAGCAGTCATCGGGACAGCAGGGATATAACAACTGCGAACACCGGGGAGCTGTTTTTT
CDR3: CASSHRDSRDITTANTGELFF

length: 13
D: TRBD1
size: NA
V: TRBV10-3
J: TRBJ1-2
DNA: TGTGCCATCAGTGAGGAGGGGGCTAATGGCTACACCTTC
CDR3: CAISEEGANGYTF

length: 14
D: NA
size: once
V: TRBV6-5
J: TRBJ1-1
DNA: TGTGCCAGCAGTTACGGGCAGGGAAACACTGAAGCTTTCTTT
CDR3: CASSYGQGNTEAFF

length: 11
D: NA
size: NA
V: TRBV13
J: TRBJ1-1
DNA: TGTGCCAGCAGCTTTTGGCGGGAGGCTTTCTTT
CDR3: CASSFWREAFF

length: 17
D: NA
size: NA
V: TRBV25-1
J: TRBJ2-7
DNA: TGTGCCAGCAGTGAATCCACGACCGGGACATTCGCCTACGAGCAGTACTTC
CDR3: CASSESTTGTFAYEQYF

length: 15
D: NA
size: NA
V: TRBV29-1
J: TRBJ2-7
DNA: TGCAGCGTTCAATCGTGGGGTAGCGGTTCCTACGAGCAGTACTTC
CDR3: CSVQSWGSGSYEQYF

length: 14
D: NA
size: NA
V: TRBV4-1
J: TRBJ2-1
DNA: TGCGCCAGCAGCCACCCCTACCAGGGGAATGAGCAGTTCTTC
CDR3: CASSHPYQGNEQFF

length: 14
D: NA
size: NA
V: TRBV5-1
J: TRBJ2-5
DNA: TGCGCCAGCAGCTTGGCGGTTTACCAAGAGACCCAGTACTTC
CDR3: CASSLAVYQETQYF

length: 12
D: NA
size: NA
V: TRBV10-3
J: TRBJ2-2
DNA: TGTGCCATCCGGGGTGAGGCCGGGGAGCTGTTTTTT
CDR3: CAIRGEAGELFF

length: 15
D: TRBD2
size: NA
V: TRBV10-3
J: TRBJ2-1
DNA: TGTGCCATCAGTGAGTCTGGGGCGGGAGTCAATGAGCAGTTCTTC
CDR3: CAISESGAGVNEQFF

length: 15
D: NA
size: NA
V: TRBV5-6
J: TRBJ2-7
DNA: TGTGCCAGCAGCTCCCAATGGGGACATCCGTACGAGCAGTACTTC
CDR3: CASSSQWGHPYEQYF

length: 12
D: NA
size: NA
V: TRBV29-1
J: TRBJ2-6
DNA: TGCAGCTATTCTTCTGGGGCCAACGTCCTGACTTTC
CDR3: CSYSSGANVLTF

length: 17
D: TRBD2
size: NA
V: TRBV30
J: TRBJ2-4
DNA: TGTGCCTGGAGTGAACCGGGACTAGCGGAGGCCAAAAACATTCAGTACTTC
CDR3: CAWSEPGLAEAKNIQYF

length: 14
D: NA
size: NA
V: TRBV11-1
J: TRBJ2-3
DNA: TGTGCCAGCAGCTTAGCGGGACTGATAGATACGCAGTATTTT
CDR3: CASSLAGLIDTQYF

length: 13
D: NA
size: NA
V: TRBV27
J: TRBJ2-7
DNA: TGTGCCAGCAGGGGGCTATACGGGTGGGAGCAGTACTTC
CDR3: CASRGLYGWEQYF

length: 13
D: TRBD2
size: NA
V: TRBV10-3
J: TRBJ2-3
DNA: TGTGCCATGGGGACTAGCGACACAGATACGCAGTATTTT
CDR3: CAMGTSDTDTQYF

length: 16
D: NA
size: once
V: TRBV5-1
J: TRBJ1-2
DNA: TGCGCCAGCAGCGCACCGGATTTGACAGGCCTTTGGGGCTACACCTTC
CDR3: CASSAPDLTGLWGYTF

length: 13
D: NA
size: NA
V: TRBV4-3
J: TRBJ2-5
DNA: TGCGCCAGCAGCCAAGGGCTAGCTGGGACCCAGTACTTC
CDR3: CASSQGLAGTQYF

length: 12
D: NA
size: NA
V: TRBV4-1
J: TRBJ1-4
DNA: TGCGCCAGCAGCCCAGGGTATGAAAAACTGTTTTTT
CDR3: CASSPGYEKLFF